This TCR beta chain was retrieved from a study of T cells in Graves' hyperthyroidism and ophthalmopathy. What was amplified from RNA transcripts were TCR beta CDR3 regions. TCR CDR3 underwent first-round RT-PCR with the HTBI primer set. TCRdb redid the calling of the multiplex PCR reads with MiXCR, one entry per CDR3 protein. Here the sample spans 550,000 to 650,000 distinct CDR3 sequences, roughly 13% being singletons. This CDR3 has 11 residues. Germline CDR1 is SNHLY and CDR2 is FYNNEI. The V gene lost 4 bases and the J gene lost 6 bases, with 6 bases spanning the gap. This clonotype was detected ten times or more. The sample of blood was obtained at first hyperthyroidism diagnosis (before any ophthalmopathy symptoms).

The V and J genes are TRBV2 and TRBJ1-2; D uncertain. The material sequenced was blood. The TCR originated in a woman under 40 with Graves' hyperthyroidism that later progressed to Graves' ophthalmopathy. DNA of the CDR3: TGTGCCAGCAGTGTGAGGAATGGCTACACCTTC. Its translation is CASSVRNGYTF.